This T cell receptor beta chain was sequenced during a study of blood T cells in healthy people across ages. Turning to the study itself: Roughly one uniquely barcoded beta molecule per two T cells was captured.

A second PCR of about 7 to 11 cycles used a sample-barcoded 5' primer and a J-beta primer mix. The template-switch adaptor was a 5' adaptor with 12 random nucleotides. It tagged each cDNA molecule. TCRdb redid the calling of the 5' RACE reads with MiXCR, one entry per CDR3 protein. The data hold 1.5 million or so distinct CDR3 sequences, with about 45% observed a single time. Study-wide findings and caveats: Naive T cell percentage strongly correlated with TCR beta diversity. Higher diversity and more naive CD4+ cells were features of long-lived donors, compared to aged donors.

In regard to this clonotype: Its antigen is not identified. Sequence at one end of the junction differs from germline and may be a read error.

The source material was blood. The receptor was derived from a woman aged 18-29 years in good health.

CDR3 region: CTSGTGDGTDTQYF. The CDR3 bases are TGTACCAGCGGGACCGGGGACGGCACAGATACGCAGTATTTT. The chain has TRBV12-3 or TRBV12-4 and TRBJ2-3, with 7 bases aligning to TRBD2. The CDR3 length is 14 residues.